Reported below is one T cell receptor (beta chain). The entry originates in a study of OX40 agonist ivuxolimab in advanced cancers. Trimming cost V 1 base and J 5 bases, with 2 bases left between them. Per the germline V gene, CDR1 is SGHTA and CDR2 is FQGNSA. The CDR3 spans 11 residues. TCRdb keeps only in-frame clones here, not all; method: immunoSEQ multiplex PCR. The sample consists of 65,000 to 75,000 clones, about 88% of them appearing once. The receptor comes from an adult with an advanced solid tumor such as melanoma, head and neck, liver or kidney cancer. The input for sequencing was CD4+ or CD8+ T cells sorted from blood, taken in a trial of the OX40 agonist ivuxolimab. This sequence joins TRBV7-2 and TRBJ2-5; D ambiguous. CDR3 bases: TGTGCCAGCAGCTTAGTGGAGACCCAGTACTTC. Translated, it gives CASSLVETQYF.